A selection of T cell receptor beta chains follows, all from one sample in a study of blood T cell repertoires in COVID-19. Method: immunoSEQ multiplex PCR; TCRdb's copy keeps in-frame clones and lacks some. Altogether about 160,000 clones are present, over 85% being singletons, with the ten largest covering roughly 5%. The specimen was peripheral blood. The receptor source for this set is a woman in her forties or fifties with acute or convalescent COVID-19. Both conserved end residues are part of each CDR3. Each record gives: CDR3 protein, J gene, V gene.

CDR3 protein: CASRSDRPLSGNTIYF
J gene: TRBJ1-3
V gene: TRBV27

CDR3 protein: CASSANRQFADEQYF
J gene: TRBJ2-7
V gene: TRBV7-9

CDR3 protein: CSVSTGGRQPQHF
J gene: TRBJ1-5
V gene: TRBV29-1

CDR3 protein: CASSNGDRFSGYTF
J gene: TRBJ1-2
V gene: TRBV19

CDR3 protein: CASSYRGSEEKLFF
J gene: TRBJ1-4
V gene: TRBV5-4

CDR3 protein: CASSPIIRGRSGNTIYF
J gene: TRBJ1-3
V gene: TRBV18

CDR3 protein: CSASDSGNTIYF
J gene: TRBJ1-3
V gene: TRBV20-1

CDR3 protein: CASSHGREKLFF
J gene: TRBJ1-4
V gene: TRBV3-1/TRBV3-2

CDR3 protein: CASSPGQGIGGYTF
J gene: TRBJ1-2
V gene: TRBV7-3

CDR3 protein: CASSPDRGRFTDTQYF
J gene: TRBJ2-3
V gene: TRBV6-6

CDR3 protein: CASSKGAGEMLETQYF
J gene: TRBJ2-5
V gene: TRBV11-1

CDR3 protein: CAWNWDSNNEQFF
J gene: TRBJ2-1
V gene: TRBV30

CDR3 protein: CASSTDSYEQYF
J gene: TRBJ2-7
V gene: TRBV19

CDR3 protein: CATSDSRTGVIEAFF
J gene: TRBJ1-1
V gene: TRBV24-1

CDR3 protein: CAWSVGPGITEAFF
J gene: TRBJ1-1
V gene: TRBV30

CDR3 protein: CASRIRGSETQYF
J gene: TRBJ2-5
V gene: TRBV3-1/TRBV3-2

CDR3 protein: CASSLADETDSYEQYF
J gene: TRBJ2-7
V gene: TRBV5-1

CDR3 protein: CASSLDGAATNEKLFF
J gene: TRBJ1-4
V gene: TRBV7-9

CDR3 protein: CASSRDFSYEQYF
J gene: TRBJ2-7
V gene: TRBV12-3/TRBV12-4

CDR3 protein: CASSSDINQPQHF
J gene: TRBJ1-5
V gene: TRBV28

CDR3 protein: CASSPGGLVSNTGELFF
J gene: TRBJ2-2
V gene: TRBV11-3

CDR3 protein: CASSWRESSYNEQFF
J gene: TRBJ2-1
V gene: TRBV2

CDR3 protein: CASSPRTGANTGELFF
J gene: TRBJ2-2
V gene: TRBV7-8

CDR3 protein: CAWSVGGTNTGELFF
J gene: TRBJ2-2
V gene: TRBV30

CDR3 protein: CASSMAGRAFF
J gene: TRBJ1-1
V gene: TRBV19

CDR3 protein: CASSVTLAGANVLTF
J gene: TRBJ2-6
V gene: TRBV9

CDR3 protein: CASGLAGGEWQFF
J gene: TRBJ2-1
V gene: TRBV12-5

CDR3 protein: CASSYVADNSPLHF
J gene: TRBJ1-6
V gene: TRBV6-2/TRBV6-3

CDR3 protein: CASSVGDNQPQHF
J gene: TRBJ1-5
V gene: TRBV9

CDR3 protein: CASSPGVIIREQFF
J gene: TRBJ2-1
V gene: TRBV5-1

CDR3 protein: CASSVEQRFNEQFF
J gene: TRBJ2-1
V gene: TRBV9

CDR3 protein: CASSLSRRGSEQFF
J gene: TRBJ2-1
V gene: TRBV28

CDR3 protein: CASSQEGGGEDTQYF
J gene: TRBJ2-3
V gene: TRBV3-1/TRBV3-2

CDR3 protein: CASSLRTGLVTGELFF
J gene: TRBJ2-2
V gene: TRBV7-9

CDR3 protein: CASSVESRGFSEAFF
J gene: TRBJ1-1
V gene: TRBV9

CDR3 protein: CASSTGFLDEQYF
J gene: TRBJ2-7
V gene: TRBV28

CDR3 protein: CASRRAGGELFF
J gene: TRBJ2-2
V gene: TRBV27

CDR3 protein: CASSLGDSPSTDTQYF
J gene: TRBJ2-3
V gene: TRBV7-9

CDR3 protein: CASSEQQGLEPQHF
J gene: TRBJ1-5
V gene: TRBV2

CDR3 protein: CASSEMLRQGNQPQHF
J gene: TRBJ1-5
V gene: TRBV2

CDR3 protein: CSVRFRVSYGYTF
J gene: TRBJ1-2
V gene: TRBV29-1

CDR3 protein: CASSSQTLNTEAFF
J gene: TRBJ1-1
V gene: TRBV5-4

CDR3 protein: CASSLAAARVYEQYF
J gene: TRBJ2-7
V gene: TRBV5-1

CDR3 protein: CASSESPLRGVDYEQYF
J gene: TRBJ2-7
V gene: TRBV25-1

CDR3 protein: CASSFFPPPGNTEAFF
J gene: TRBJ1-1
V gene: TRBV7-7

CDR3 protein: CASSLASRALNEKLFF
J gene: TRBJ1-4
V gene: TRBV7-6

CDR3 protein: CAGTSGNSSTDTQYF
J gene: TRBJ2-3
V gene: TRBV28

CDR3 protein: CASSPVRVAQPQHF
J gene: TRBJ1-5
V gene: TRBV7-2

CDR3 protein: CASSWGTGVDQPQHF
J gene: TRBJ1-5
V gene: TRBV5-6

CDR3 protein: CAWRGAYNSPLHF
J gene: TRBJ1-6
V gene: TRBV30

CDR3 protein: CASSLMPGNTGELFF
J gene: TRBJ2-2
V gene: TRBV5-1

CDR3 protein: CASSTSGQTIYGYTF
J gene: TRBJ1-2
V gene: TRBV5-4

CDR3 protein: CASLANNFPQETQYF
J gene: TRBJ2-5
V gene: TRBV5-6

CDR3 protein: CASMGPATGNTIYF
J gene: TRBJ1-3
V gene: TRBV2

CDR3 protein: CASSYFNAGQEAFF
J gene: TRBJ1-1
V gene: TRBV6-6

CDR3 protein: CASSLTGGPSGNTIYF
J gene: TRBJ1-3
V gene: TRBV7-8

CDR3 protein: CATSGGGVERTNEKLFF
J gene: TRBJ1-4
V gene: TRBV15

CDR3 protein: CASSLQGTEAFF
J gene: TRBJ1-1
V gene: TRBV11-2

CDR3 protein: CASSLRPESGGGEQYF
J gene: TRBJ2-7
V gene: TRBV11-1

CDR3 protein: CASSLGLAGGYNEQFF
J gene: TRBJ2-1
V gene: TRBV27